These 13 T cell receptor beta chains originate from one sample sequenced in a study of blood T cell repertoires in COVID-19. Sequencing used immunoSEQ multiplex PCR; TCRdb keeps in-frame clones, though not all of them. The sample holds roughly 280,000 clones, about 87% seen once. Sequenced material: PBMCs or T cells enriched from blood (not recorded which). These receptor sequences come from a woman aged 25-40 years with acute COVID-19.

In this sample, this clone turned up once. The J gene is TRBJ2-7, the V gene TRBV18, with 12 positions matching TRBD2. J lost 1 base, V lost 6 bases, and 1 base had no gene match. Germline V gives CDR1 KGHSH, CDR2 LQKENI. This CDR3 is built from 14 residues. The CDR3 region has the DNA TGTGCCAGCTCTCTAGCGGGGGGGTCCTACGAGCAGTACTTC. Protein product: CASSLAGGSYEQYF.

The chain combines TRBV7-2 with TRBJ2-2, with TRBD1 identical over 8 bases. The CDR3 is made up of 14 amino acids. Germline V gives CDR1 SGHTA, CDR2 FQGNSA. V shed 5 bases and J 3 bases; nucleotides not matched to a gene: 2. For the CDR3, the DNA is TGTGCCAGCAGCCAACAGGGGGACACCGGGGAGCTGTTTTTT. Protein product: CASSQQGDTGELFF.

The chain's CDR3 is CASSQGGTGGEQYF. DNA of the CDR3: TGCGCCAGCAGCCAAGGTGGGACAGGGGGCGAGCAGTACTTC. J is TRBJ2-7 and V is TRBV4-1; 11 bases agree with TRBD1. This CDR3 contains 14 residues. The trim removed 1 base at V and 6 bases at J, leaving 2 bases unmatched. Germline V CDR1 and CDR2: MGHRA, YSYEKL.

V usage is TRBV6-5 and J usage is TRBJ2-7; TRBD2 matches at 9 bases. The ends lost 8 bases at V and 2 bases at J; junction bases unmatched: 1. The CDR3 covers 12 residues. Per germline, CDR1 MNHEY and CDR2 SVGAGI. Here the CDR3 DNA reads TGTGCCAGCGGCGGGAGGGCCTACGAGCAGTACTTC. It codes for CASGGRAYEQYF.

The chain carries TRBV3-1 (or the pseudogene TRBV3-2) and TRBJ2-7, with D uncertain. The CDR3 contains 11 residues. Trimming removed 5 bases from V and 3 bases from J, with 5 bases in between. The germline gives CDR1 LGHDT, CDR2 YNNKEL (reference sequence). Here the CDR3 reads CASSAVYEQYF. For the CDR3, the DNA is TGTGCCAGCAGCGCAGTCTACGAGCAGTACTTC.

This chain connects TRBV7-3 to TRBJ2-3; 10 bases agree with TRBD1. CDR3 length: 14 amino acids. Losses at the gene ends were 5 bases for V and 3 bases for J; bases not matched to a gene: 2. Per the germline V gene, CDR1 is SGHTA and CDR2 is FQGTGA. The CDR3 nucleotides are TGTGCCAGCAGCCTGGACAGGGGGACAGATACGCAGTATTTT. Translation gives CASSLDRGTDTQYF.

The chain combines TRBV5-1 with TRBJ2-7, with D uncertain. The length of the CDR3 is 16 residues. Trimming shortened V by 0 bases and J by 1 base, and 14 bases separated the two germline ends. Germline-derived CDR1 and CDR2 are SGHRS and YFSETQ. CDR3 protein: CASSLGPTNPSYEQYF. The CDR3 DNA is TGCGCCAGCAGCTTGGGACCTACTAACCCTTCCTACGAGCAGTACTTC.

The table lists this clone with a few counts. The chain has TRBV28 and TRBJ2-1, with D perhaps TRBD2 (6 bases). The length of the CDR3 is 17 residues. Germline V gene sequence: CDR1 MDHEN, CDR2 SYDVKM. Trimming shortened V by 5 bases and J by 5 bases, and 22 bases separated the two germline ends. The CDR3 sequence: CASSNRFLALRNNEQFF. The DNA of the CDR3 is TGTGCCAGCAGTAACCGATTCCTAGCGTTGAGGAACAATGAGCAGTTCTTC.

This chain connects TRBV6-5 to TRBJ1-1, with a tentative D call TRBD1 (5 bases). Trimming removed 6 bases at V and 4 bases at J, with 15 bases between. Germline assignment: CDR1 MNHEY and CDR2 SVGAGI. CDR3 length equals 14 residues. CDR3 protein: CASRPPQRGTEAFF. As DNA, the CDR3 is TGTGCCAGCAGGCCCCCACAAAGGGGCACTGAAGCTTTCTTT.

This sequence joins TRBV27 and TRBJ2-1; D perhaps matches TRBD2 (5 bases). The V end lost 4 bases, the J end lost 3 bases, and 19 bases lay between the germline ends. The germline CDR1 and CDR2 sequences are MNHEY and SMNVEV (reference sequence). The CDR3 has 17 amino acids. The CDR3 is CASSSRSAGLFYNEQFF. The DNA for the CDR3 is TGTGCCAGCAGTTCTCGCTCGGCGGGCCTCTTCTACAATGAGCAGTTCTTC.

This clone was seen once. The gene calls are TRBV9 and TRBJ2-1, with TRBD2 matching over 8 bases. The CDR3 extends over 13 amino acids. J gave up 5 bases and V 3 bases, and 1 base lay outside the gene matches. Per the germline V gene, CDR1 is SGDLS and CDR2 is YYNGEE. CDR3: CASSELADNEQFF. The CDR3 DNA sequence: TGTGCCAGCAGCGAACTAGCGGACAATGAGCAGTTCTTC.

The chain carries TRBV27 and TRBJ1-1; possible D gene TRBD1, 5 bases. Looked up from germline, CDR1 is MNHEY and CDR2 is SMNVEV (reference sequence). V was pared by 4 bases and J by 11 bases, with 11 bases between. CDR3 length: 11 residues. The CDR3 DNA reads as TGTGCCAGCAGTTCGGGCCGGGGGGCTTTCTTT. This encodes CASSSGRGAFF.

This chain links TRBV9 with TRBJ2-7; the match to TRBD1 covers 7 bases. Trimming cost V 3 bases and J 0 bases; bases outside gene matches: 3. The CDR3 runs 14 residues. Germline CDR1 reads SGDLS; CDR2 reads YYNGEE. CDR3 loop: CASSGRDSSYEQYF. In DNA form, the CDR3 reads TGTGCCAGCAGCGGCCGGGACAGCTCCTACGAGCAGTACTTC.